This T cell receptor (beta chain) is drawn from a study of read filtering for tumor transcriptome and immune sequencing. Study context: The cohort had more than 16 men and over eleven women aged roughly 45 to 90, mean roughly 66 years. Revised staging placed roughly 8 patients in R-ISS I, some 17 in II, more than five in III. Points from the study as a whole: Even smaller IR-seq throughput identified most shared clonotypes.

From around 0.4 ug of RNA, a library with molecular barcoded alpha/delta and beta/gamma adaptors was made. TCRdb fed the reads into MiXCR, producing one record per CDR3 protein. This sample has 49,000 or so distinct CDR3 sequences, with approximately 12% found just once. This clonotype was seen ten or more times. What it recognizes is unknown. The CDR3 has 16 residues. The V and J ends lost 5 bases and 4 bases respectively, with 20 bases between them. Germline CDR1 and CDR2: MGHDK and SYGVNS. The chain uses TRBV25-1 and TRBJ1-2; perhaps TRBD1 as D (6 bases). The receptor was derived from a donor older than 35 with multiple myeloma. Input material: a population of CD138-negative cells sorted from bone marrow. In nucleotides, the CDR3 is TGTGCCAGCAGTCATACAGGGACCCCGAGAAGCTATGGCTACACCTTC. It codes for CASSHTGTPRSYGYTF.